The sequence of this T cell receptor (beta chain) was determined in a study of T cell repertoires in cytomegalovirus infection. TCRdb fed the reads into MiXCR, producing one record per CDR3 protein. The sample contains roughly 180,000 distinct CDR3 sequences, roughly 20% of which appear only once. CDR1 and CDR2 from the germline V gene are MGHRA and YSYEKL. CDR3 size: 16 residues. Trimming took off 1 base at V and 5 bases at J, with 12 bases between the two ends. This clonotype was seen more than once but under ten times. Its antigen is undetermined. The sequences come from CD8+ T cells from cultured PBMCs, collected from culture after CMV antigen stimulation. The chain employs TRBV4-1 and TRBJ1-6; D gene uncertain. This clonotype was sampled from a human donor in good health (CMV status not recorded). Some clones in this sample may be carry-over from other donors' samples. In nucleotides, the CDR3 is TGCGCCAGCAGCCAAGTCGTGGCCGTCCATAATTCACCCCTCCACTTT. This sequence encodes CASSQVVAVHNSPLHF.